Each of the 28 T cell receptor beta chains below was sequenced from the same sample in a study of graft-versus-host responses after intestinal transplantation. This table comes from immunoSEQ multiplex PCR, and its TCRdb copy is limited to in-frame clones, with some not included. The sample lists around 90,000 clones; about 94% were seen once. Antigens of these TCRs are unknown. This specimen was unstimulated CD4+ T cells sorted from spleen or lymph node cells, taken before transplant. All receptors come from a human donor who was the organ donor for an intestinal transplant.

This chain uses TRBV15 with TRBJ1-6; D call uncertain. The CDR3 sequence is 17 residues long. CDR1 is LNHNV, CDR2 YYDKDF, per germline (reference sequence). V shed 0 bases and J shed 6 bases, with 15 bases lying between them. The CDR3 DNA reads as TGTGCCACCAGCAGAGAAAGATTTATCGATACTAATTCACCCCTCCACTTT. It encodes CATSRERFIDTNSPLHF. Full variable domain (remainder filled in from reference TRBV15 and TRBJ1-6): DAMVIQNPRYQVTQFGKPVTLSCSQTLNHNVMYWYQQKSSQAPKLLFHYYDKDFNNEADTPDNFQSRRPNTSFCFLDIRSPGLGDTAMYLCATSRERFIDTNSPLHFGNGTRLTVT.

This rearrangement joins TRBV29-1 to TRBJ1-3; a possible D gene is TRBD1 (5 bases). V gave up 2 bases and J gave up 4 bases, with 9 bases separating them. This CDR3 comprises 13 residues. CDR1 is SQVTM and CDR2 is ANQGSEA in the germline V gene. The CDR3 loop reads CSVEQGLGNTIYF. The CDR3 region has the DNA TGCAGCGTTGAACAGGGCCTCGGAAACACCATATATTTT.

This clone was detected once. The rearrangement uses TRBV11-3 and TRBJ1-6; no reliable D call. Per the germline V gene, CDR1 is SGHNT and CDR2 is YENEEA. The V end lost 3 bases, the J end lost 9 bases, and 9 bases lay between the germline ends. The CDR3 contains 13 residues. For the CDR3, the DNA is TGTGCCAGCAGCTTCGAAATCCTTTCACCCCTCCACTTT. Translated, it gives CASSFEILSPLHF.

The chain employs TRBV29-1 and TRBJ1-5, with D maybe TRBD1 (5 bases). Looked up from germline, CDR1 is SQVTM and CDR2 is ANQGSEA. The CDR3 spans 13 residues. V dropped 4 bases and J dropped 3 bases, with 10 bases sitting between them. CDR3: CSVVGGFNQPQHF. In nucleotides, the CDR3 is TGCAGCGTTGTCGGGGGATTCAATCAGCCCCAGCATTTT.

The chain is built from TRBV28 and TRBJ1-5; 7 nucleotides match TRBD1. The CDR3 length is 16 residues. The germline CDR1 and CDR2 sequences are MDHEN and SYDVKM. The J segment lost 1 base and the V segment lost 7 bases, leaving 10 bases of the junction unmatched. The chain's CDR3 is CASTSDRAPSNQPQHF. The CDR3 nucleotides are TGTGCCAGCACCTCCGACAGGGCACCCAGCAATCAGCCCCAGCATTTT.

The V call is TRBV6-1, the J call TRBJ2-1; D ambiguous. Germline V gene lookup returns CDR1 MNHNS and CDR2 SASEGT. The V end lost 6 bases, the J end lost 6 bases, and 6 bases lay between the germline ends. CDR3 size: 11 residues. CDR3 in DNA: TGTGCCAGCAGCGGATTCAATGAGCAGTTCTTC. It codes for CASSGFNEQFF.

The CDR3 nucleotides read TGTGCCAGCAGTTCTCTGACTGACTACAATGAGCAGTTCTTC. Translating it yields CASSSLTDYNEQFF. This chain connects TRBV6-6 to TRBJ2-1; D is undetermined. The V gene's germline CDR1 is MNHNY and CDR2 SVGAGI (reference sequence). Trimming stripped 4 bases from V and 3 bases from J, with 10 bases between. The CDR3 contains 14 residues.

The chain couples TRBV18 to TRBJ1-2; tentatively, D is TRBD1 (6 bases). The germline gives CDR1 KGHSH, CDR2 LQKENI. V lost 3 bases and J 5 bases, leaving 16 bases between the germline ends. The CDR3 totals 15 residues. The CDR3 DNA is TGTGCCAGCTCACCGACAGGACAGACATCGTATGGCTACACCTTC. This translates into CASSPTGQTSYGYTF.

The CDR3 DNA reads TGTGCCAGTAGGGACCCGGGGCGGGGTACTGAAGCTTTCTTT. Translation gives CASRDPGRGTEAFF. The gene calls are TRBV19 and TRBJ1-1, with D possibly TRBD1 on 5 matching bases. Trimming took off 6 bases at V and 5 bases at J, with 16 bases between the two ends. Looked up from germline, CDR1 is LNHDA and CDR2 is SQIVND (reference sequence). The CDR3 has 14 residues. Together with reference TRBV19 and TRBJ1-1, the CDR3 gives the full variable domain: DGGITQSPKYLFRKEGQNVTLSCEQNLNHDAMYWYRQDPGQGLRLIYYSQIVNDFQKGDIAEGYSVSREKKESFPLTVTSAQKNPTAFYLCASRDPGRGTEAFFGQGTRLTVV.

The gene calls are TRBV28 and TRBJ1-2, with 7 nucleotides matching TRBD1. CDR1 and CDR2 (germline): MDHEN, SYDVKM. V lost 5 bases and J lost 4; bases outside the gene matches: 13. The CDR3 is made up of 16 amino acids. The DNA for the CDR3 is TGTGCCAGCAGTCCAACACAGGGGCGCCTGATCTATGGCTACACCTTC. Its translation: CASSPTQGRLIYGYTF.

The gene calls are TRBV6-6 and TRBJ1-5; D gene uncertain. Germline values: CDR1 MNHNY, CDR2 SVGAGI (reference sequence). The V end lost 5 bases, the J end lost 8 bases, and 19 bases lay between the germline ends. The CDR3 has 15 amino acids. CDR3 sequence reads: CASSVGLGAGEPQHF. The DNA of the CDR3 is TGTGCCAGCAGTGTAGGGTTGGGCGCGGGTGAGCCCCAGCATTTT.

The V call is TRBV4-2, the J call TRBJ1-5; D unclear. The germline V and J ends were trimmed by 3 bases and 1 base, with 19 bases remaining between them. Per the germline V gene, CDR1 is LGHNA and CDR2 is YNFKEQ. This CDR3 has 18 residues. CDR3 sequence: CASSHYIFGDRSNQPQHF. CDR3 coding DNA: TGTGCCAGCAGCCATTATATTTTCGGGGATAGGAGCAATCAGCCCCAGCATTTT.

Here the CDR3 reads CASSSTGGAADTQYF. CDR3 DNA: TGTGCCAGCAGTTCAACGGGGGGGGCCGCAGATACGCAGTATTTT. This chain uses TRBV5-4 with TRBJ2-3; TRBD2 matches at 8 bases. Germline V CDR1 and CDR2: SGHNT, YYREEE (reference sequence). Trimming at V came to 5 bases and at J to 4 bases, leaving 9 bases not matched to a gene. This CDR3 contains 15 residues.

The chain carries TRBV7-9 and TRBJ2-5; TRBD1 matches 7 bases. There are 17 residues in the CDR3. CDR1 SEHNR and CDR2 FQNEAQ come from the germline V gene (reference sequence). J gave up 5 bases and V 5 bases, and 17 bases lay outside the gene matches. The CDR3 DNA sequence: TGTGCCAGCAGCCTAAGGGGTACAGGGGTTCGGAAGGAGACCCAGTACTTC. Protein sequence: CASSLRGTGVRKETQYF.

This chain uses TRBV14 with TRBJ1-3; D remains unclear. V was cut by 7 bases and J by 2 bases, with 15 bases left in between. Germline V gene sequence: CDR1 SGHDN, CDR2 FVKESK. The CDR3 extends over 15 amino acids. CDR3 amino acids: CASTQTEPTGNTIYF. The CDR3 DNA reads as TGTGCCAGCACGCAAACGGAGCCAACTGGAAACACCATATATTTT.

The rearrangement uses TRBV6-1 and TRBJ1-5; the match to TRBD1 covers 12 bases. With V trimmed by 5 bases and J by 6 bases, 5 bases remained unmatched. The CDR3 is made up of 15 amino acids. Germline CDR1 MNHNS, CDR2 SASEGT. The CDR3 sequence: CASSIGTGGFQPQHF. The CDR3 region has the DNA TGTGCCAGCAGTATCGGGACAGGGGGCTTTCAGCCCCAGCATTTT.

The J gene is TRBJ1-4, the V gene TRBV28; TRBD1 matches 9 bases. J gave up 2 bases and V 3 bases, and 7 bases lay outside the gene matches. From germline, CDR1 is MDHEN and CDR2 SYDVKM. The CDR3 contains 17 residues. The CDR3 reads CASSFFTGGWTNEKLFF. The CDR3 nucleotides read TGTGCCAGCAGTTTCTTCACAGGGGGCTGGACTAATGAAAAACTGTTTTTT.

The chain's CDR3 is CASSRSGTGDEKLFF. The CDR3 nucleotides read TGCGCCAGCAGCCGCTCCGGGACAGGGGATGAAAAACTGTTTTTT. The genes are TRBV4-1 and TRBJ1-4, with 10 positions matching TRBD1. The V segment lost 4 bases and the J segment 6 bases; nucleotides outside the gene matches: 5. The CDR3 sequence is 15 residues long. CDR1 and CDR2 from the germline V gene are MGHRA and YSYEKL.

The V and J genes are TRBV7-6 and TRBJ2-2; D is possibly TRBD1 or TRBD2 (6 bases each). V was pared by 2 bases and J by 2 bases, with 12 bases between. CDR3 length equals 16 residues. Germline CDR1 is SGHVS and CDR2 is FNYEAQ. For the CDR3, the DNA is TGTGCCAGCAGCTTAATCGGGGGCGGAAACACCGGGGAGCTGTTTTTT. Translation gives CASSLIGGGNTGELFF.

The chain carries TRBV7-9 and TRBJ2-2; either TRBD1 or TRBD2 may fit D (5 bases each). Germline V lookup: CDR1 SEHNR, CDR2 FQNEAQ (reference sequence). The V end was cut by 5 bases, the J end by 0 bases, with 10 bases between. The CDR3 has 15 residues. CDR3 nucleotide sequence: TGTGCCAGCAGCCCCGGGACGGCGAACACCGGGGAGCTGTTTTTT. It specifies CASSPGTANTGELFF.

As for this clone: The same CDR3 can be traced to other DNA sequences in this sample. V and J are TRBV6-1 and TRBJ1-5; D not certain. Trimming stripped 5 bases from V and 0 bases from J, with 5 bases between. The CDR3 sequence is 13 residues long. The germline CDR1 and CDR2 sequences are MNHNS and SASEGT. The CDR3 sequence is CASSRDSNQPQHF. The CDR3 DNA reads as TGTGCCAGCAGTCGGGATAGCAATCAGCCCCAGCATTTT.

Only a few counts were recorded for this clone. This chain links TRBV4-2 with TRBJ1-4; no definite D call. Germline assignment: CDR1 LGHNA and CDR2 YNFKEQ. V dropped 3 bases and J dropped 3 bases, with 8 bases sitting between them. The CDR3 sequence is 14 residues long. CDR3 DNA sequence: TGTGCCAGCAGCCAGCCCGCAGCTAATGAAAAACTGTTTTTT. Translating gives CASSQPAANEKLFF.

The chain has TRBV19 and TRBJ2-3; 8 positions agree with TRBD2. This CDR3 has 16 residues. J was trimmed by 3 bases and V by 4 bases; bases with no gene match: 9. The germline CDR1 and CDR2 sequences are LNHDA and SQIVND (reference sequence). The CDR3 here is CASSRAPGGVTDTQYF. CDR3 nucleotide sequence: TGTGCCAGTAGTAGGGCCCCCGGGGGGGTAACAGATACGCAGTATTTT.

This clone was found once. The rearrangement uses TRBV6-1 and TRBJ1-5, with TRBD1 as a possible D gene (6 bases). CDR3 size: 14 residues. Germline CDR1 is MNHNS and CDR2 is SASEGT. Between the trimmed V and J ends, which lost 10 bases and 1 base, there was a span of 14 bases. Here the CDR3 reads CATRQAGSNQPQHF. The CDR3 DNA follows: TGTGCCACACGACAGGCGGGGAGCAATCAGCCCCAGCATTTT.

The J gene is TRBJ2-5, the V gene TRBV4-1; perhaps TRBD1 as D (5 bases). This CDR3 is 20 amino acids long. CDR1 is MGHRA and CDR2 is YSYEKL in the germline V gene. Trimming pared 0 bases from V and 5 bases from J, leaving 28 bases between. The CDR3 DNA follows: TGCGCCAGCAGCCAAGATCTCGGCCAGGGTTTCACCCCGGGTCTGGAGACCCAGTACTTC. It yields the protein CASSQDLGQGFTPGLETQYF.

The CDR3 DNA is TGTGCCAGCAGTTTATCAGCGGGGGGACCCTACAATGAGCAGTTCTTC. It yields the protein CASSLSAGGPYNEQFF. V usage is TRBV28 and J usage is TRBJ2-1, with 9 bases identical to TRBD2. The V segment lost 1 base and the J segment 2 bases; nucleotides outside the gene matches: 3. This CDR3 is built from 16 residues. From germline, CDR1 is MDHEN and CDR2 SYDVKM.

As regards this clone: The sample has other DNA sequences that encode this CDR3 too. CDR3 in amino acids: CASSLATNTGELFF. The CDR3 region has the DNA TGCGCCAGCAGCTTGGCTACGAACACCGGGGAGCTGTTTTTT. The genes are TRBV5-1 and TRBJ2-2; D call uncertain. V gave up 0 bases and J gave up 0 bases, with 3 bases separating them. The CDR3 is made up of 14 amino acids. The germline gives CDR1 SGHRS, CDR2 YFSETQ.

V is TRBV5-1 and J is TRBJ2-7, with 14 bases matching TRBD2. With V trimmed by 3 bases and J by 5 bases, 4 bases remained unmatched. CDR3 length: 15 residues. CDR1 is SGHRS, CDR2 YFSETQ, per germline. In DNA, the CDR3 is TGCGCCAGCAGCTGGACTAGCGGGGGGTTAAACGAGCAGTACTTC. Translated, it gives CASSWTSGGLNEQYF.